This T cell receptor (beta chain) stems from a study of cytomegalovirus exposure and HLA in healthy donors. Study-wide context: HLA-typed donors were the source of around 77 million unique TCRs held in an early data release. Regarding the study as a whole: Prior analysis indicated that the majority of TCR beta V segments exhibited productivity approximately 90% or approximately 30% of the time. Upon later analysis, TCR association rates were observed to vary by HLA locus, being highest for DRB1 and lowest for HLA-C. There were reportedly fewer N-insertions in an Asian-associated ancestry cluster than the approximately 630-donor mean, in a later analysis.

This clone was seen just once. Its antigen is still unknown. With 60 Vbeta and 13 Jbeta primers, the PCR was carried out. Sequenced by immunoSEQ multiplex PCR; TCRdb stores in-frame clones only, minus some. The sample includes tens of thousands of clones, roughly 89% seen only once; the top ten take over 9.5%. The germline gives CDR1 MNHEY, CDR2 SVGAGI. V shed 6 bases and J 7 bases; nucleotides not matched to a gene: 10. The length of the CDR3 is 15 residues. This chain joins TRBV6-5 and TRBJ1-4; 8 bases map to TRBD1. Material: PBMCs. The clonotype originates from a woman aged 40 to 50 in good health and CMV-seropositive. As DNA, the CDR3 is TGTGCCAGCAGGGGCTCGACAGGGGTCGGTGAAAAACTGTTTTTT. This translates into CASRGSTGVGEKLFF.